The entry below gives a single TCR beta chain sequence along with its context. This clonotype was detected a few times. Its specific antigen is unknown. The record has no base qualities; no much larger clone is one base away. The data originate from a study of T cells in Graves' hyperthyroidism and ophthalmopathy (dated by TCRdb to between 2019 and 2020). About the full investigation: Peripheral blood was sampled at the time of initial diagnosis, prior to any treatment. The 100 discovery patients were divided at random into training and test sets in a 7:3 ratio. The paper reports TCR Vbeta CDR3 sequencing of some 140 peripheral blood samples: approximately 43 ophthalmopathy, about 75 hyperthyroidism and approximately 17 progressor patients. A discovery cohort of about a hundred patients, 43 with Graves' ophthalmopathy and 55 to 60 with stable Graves' hyperthyroidism, was used to find distinguishing TCR V-J signatures. In addition, the study compared T-cell repertoires in thyroid tissue and in blood from five to seven Graves' hyperthyroidism patients. Once sampling was done, hyperthyroidism patients were given methimazole at a starting dose of 30 mg daily, whereas ophthalmopathy patients were given high-dose intravenous methylprednisolone. An independent validation cohort of fewer than 20 hyperthyroidism patients and 17 patients who later progressed to ophthalmopathy tested prospective prediction of ophthalmopathy. Points the paper makes about the study in general: Most expanded thyroid clonotypes (frequency above 0.001) were also detected in blood, suggesting blood repertoires may reflect thyroid immune responses. Sample size was not statistically predetermined, and investigators were not blinded to group allocation. In validation, progression to ophthalmopathy was predicted by the model with nearly 71% sensitivity and 72% to 80% specificity, a median of roughly 6 months before onset. In cross-validation, a model built on a 13 V-J signature told ophthalmopathy apart from stable hyperthyroidism with approximately 90% sensitivity and about 81% specificity, and in testing the same model reached 80%/75%.

Stable Graves' hyperthyroidism was defined as no progression to ophthalmopathy during 18 months of follow-up. Hyperthyroidism patients were newly diagnosed, had a disease duration of under 2 months, and were aged 18 to 65 years. Exclusion was applied to patients with uncontrolled infections, other autoimmune diseases, pregnancy or lactation. Diagnoses were based on clinical symptoms, serum thyroxine and TRAb, thyroid ultrasound and orbital computed tomography. Ficoll-Paque density gradient centrifugation was used to isolate PBMCs from 9.5 to 10 ml of fresh peripheral blood. Total RNA was extracted using Trizol reagent, and RNA quality was assessed on an Agilent 2100 Bioanalyzer. The TCR beta CDR3 regions were amplified from the RNA transcripts. For the first round of RT-PCR on the TCR CDR3, the HTBI primer set was used together with the Qiagen OneStep RT-PCR kit. A second multiplex PCR round built the libraries, followed by size selection and purification. The libraries were sequenced on an Illumina HiSeq2000 using paired-end 100 bp reads. On the authors' methods: SOAPnuke was used to process the raw data, throwing out any read that contained adapters or uncalled bases, had a mean Phred below 15, or lacked an exact constant-primer or identifier match. High-quality paired reads were merged using COPE v1.2.5, and each unique nucleotide sequence was defined as a clonotype. Clonotypes were aligned to IMGT TRBV, TRBD and TRBJ reference segments using MiTCR v1.1. The analysis included only V-J combinations with a frequency above 0.0001, which together covered around 99% of the repertoires. A TCS score was defined as the ratio of F50 (clonal expansion) to E x V (chaos), with BLOSUM62-based TCRdist applied between CDR3 peptides within each V-J. Welch's t-statistics and random forest reduced around 550 V-J features to under 15, which were used in a naive Bayes classifier (R e1071). Through fastp at Q25 and MiXCR, TCRdb rebuilt clones from the public reads, retaining in-frame beta chains. Rows are combined by CDR3 protein, so each entry shows the most common genes and DNA. These V and J calls rely on TCRdb rather than the paper's analysis. The sample includes around 440,000 distinct CDR3 sequences, with more than 15% observed a single time. Approximately 7.5% of the sample comes from the top ten.

Reading from cysteine to phenylalanine, the CDR3 counts 14 amino acids. Of all the DNA, just the CDR3 is kept, 42 bases in frame from base 1. Relative to germline, V is missing 10 bases and J is missing 3 bases, with 3 bases of the junction outside any gene match. Per the germline V gene, ENHRY is the CDR1 and SYGVKD is the CDR2. The chain was built from TRBV10-3 and TRBJ2-1; 13 central nucleotides agree with TRBD2. The sample comprised blood. The clonotype comes from a woman aged 18-30 years with Graves' hyperthyroidism. In nucleotides, the sequence is TGTGCCAGCGGGACTAGCGGGGACTACAATGAGCAGTTCTTC. Translated, it gives CASGTSGDYNEQFF.